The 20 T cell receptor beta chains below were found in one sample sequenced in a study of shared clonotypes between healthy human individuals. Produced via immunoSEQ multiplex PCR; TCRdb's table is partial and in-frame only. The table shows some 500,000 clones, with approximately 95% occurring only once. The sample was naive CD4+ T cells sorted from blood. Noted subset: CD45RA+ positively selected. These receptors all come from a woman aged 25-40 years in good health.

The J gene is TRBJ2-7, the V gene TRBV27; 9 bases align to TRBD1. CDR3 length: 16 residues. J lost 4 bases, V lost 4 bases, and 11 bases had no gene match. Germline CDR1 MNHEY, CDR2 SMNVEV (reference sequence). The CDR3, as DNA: TGTGCCAGCAGTTGGGGCCACAGGGGGCCCATGTACGAGCAGTACTTC. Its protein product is CASSWGHRGPMYEQYF.

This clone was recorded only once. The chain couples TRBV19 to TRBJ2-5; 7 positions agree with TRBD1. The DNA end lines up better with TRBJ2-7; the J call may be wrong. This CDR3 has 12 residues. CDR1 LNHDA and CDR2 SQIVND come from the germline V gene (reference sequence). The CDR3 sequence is CATHPGGYEQYF. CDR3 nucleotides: TGTGCCACCCACCCAGGGGGCTACGAGCAGTACTTC.

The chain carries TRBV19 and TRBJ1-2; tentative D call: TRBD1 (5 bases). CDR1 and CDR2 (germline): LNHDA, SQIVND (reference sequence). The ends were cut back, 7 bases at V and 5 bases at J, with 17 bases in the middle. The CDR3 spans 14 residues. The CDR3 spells CASTSPGRSYGYTF. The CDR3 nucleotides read TGTGCCAGTACCTCCCCGGGACGGTCTTATGGCTACACCTTC.

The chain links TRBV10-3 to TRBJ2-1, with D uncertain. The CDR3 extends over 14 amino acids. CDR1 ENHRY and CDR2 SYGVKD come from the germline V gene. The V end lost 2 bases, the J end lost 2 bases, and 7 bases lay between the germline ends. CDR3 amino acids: CAISEGSAYNEQFF. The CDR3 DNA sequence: TGTGCCATCAGTGAGGGGTCAGCCTACAATGAGCAGTTCTTC.

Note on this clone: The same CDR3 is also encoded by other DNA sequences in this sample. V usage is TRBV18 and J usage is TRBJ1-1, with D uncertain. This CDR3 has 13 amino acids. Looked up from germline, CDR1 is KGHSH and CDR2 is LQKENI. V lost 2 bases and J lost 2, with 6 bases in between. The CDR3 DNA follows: TGTGCCAGCTCACCAGAGCTCAACACTGAAGCTTTCTTT. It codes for CASSPELNTEAFF.

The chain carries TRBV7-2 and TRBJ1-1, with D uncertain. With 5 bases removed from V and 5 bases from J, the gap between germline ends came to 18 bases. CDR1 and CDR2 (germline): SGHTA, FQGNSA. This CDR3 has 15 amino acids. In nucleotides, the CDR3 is TGTGCCAGCAGCCCGAGACGGGGTAGTAGGACTGAAGCTTTCTTT. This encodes CASSPRRGSRTEAFF.

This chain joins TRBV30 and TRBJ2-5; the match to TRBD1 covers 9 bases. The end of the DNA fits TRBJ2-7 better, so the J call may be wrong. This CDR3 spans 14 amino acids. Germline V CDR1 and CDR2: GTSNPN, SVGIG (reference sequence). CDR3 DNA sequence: TGTGCCTGGAGTGAGGGACAGGGATGGCACGAGCAGTACTTC. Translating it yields CAWSEGQGWHEQYF.

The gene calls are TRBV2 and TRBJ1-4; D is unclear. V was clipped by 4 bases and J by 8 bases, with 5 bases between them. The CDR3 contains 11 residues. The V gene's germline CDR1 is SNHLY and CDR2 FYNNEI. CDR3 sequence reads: CASSAYEKLFF. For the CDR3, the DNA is TGTGCCAGCAGTGCTTACGAAAAACTGTTTTTT. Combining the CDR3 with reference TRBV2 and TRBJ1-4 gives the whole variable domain EPEVTQTPSHQVTQMGQEVILRCVPISNHLYFYWYRQILGQKVEFLVSFYNNEISEKSEIFDDQFSVERPDGSNFTLKIRSTKLEDSAMYFCASSAYEKLFFGSGTQLSVL.

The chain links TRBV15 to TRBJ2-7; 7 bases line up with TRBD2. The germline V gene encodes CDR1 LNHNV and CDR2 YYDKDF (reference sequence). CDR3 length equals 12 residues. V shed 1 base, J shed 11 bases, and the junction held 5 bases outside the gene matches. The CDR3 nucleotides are TGTGCCACCAGCAGAGGGAGGGAGGGGAAGTACTTC. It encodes CATSRGREGKYF.

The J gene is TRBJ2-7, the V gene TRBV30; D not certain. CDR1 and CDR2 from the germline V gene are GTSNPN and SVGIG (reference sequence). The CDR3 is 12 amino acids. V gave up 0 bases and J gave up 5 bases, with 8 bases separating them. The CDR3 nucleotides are TGTGCCTGGAGTGTCGGTGCGGACGAGCAGTACTTC. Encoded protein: CAWSVGADEQYF.

CDR3 in amino acids: CASSPYLSGELFF. The CDR3 region has the DNA TGTGCCAGCAGCCCCTACTTGTCCGGGGAGCTGTTTTTT. This chain connects TRBV5-6 to TRBJ2-2, with unresolved D. The CDR3 extends over 13 amino acids. Germline-derived CDR1 and CDR2 are SGHDT and YYEEEE. V was pared by 4 bases and J by 6 bases, with 10 bases between.

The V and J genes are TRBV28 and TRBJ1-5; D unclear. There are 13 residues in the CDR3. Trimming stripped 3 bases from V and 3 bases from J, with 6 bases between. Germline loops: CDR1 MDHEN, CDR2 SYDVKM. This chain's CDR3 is CASSFVVNQPQHF. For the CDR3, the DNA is TGTGCCAGCAGTTTTGTAGTCAATCAGCCCCAGCATTTT.

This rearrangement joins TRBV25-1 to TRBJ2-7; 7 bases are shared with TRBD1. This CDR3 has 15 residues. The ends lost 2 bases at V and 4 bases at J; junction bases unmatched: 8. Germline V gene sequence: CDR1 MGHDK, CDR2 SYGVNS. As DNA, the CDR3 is TGTGCCAGCAGTGAACTTACGACAGGGAAATACGAGCAGTACTTC. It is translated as CASSELTTGKYEQYF.

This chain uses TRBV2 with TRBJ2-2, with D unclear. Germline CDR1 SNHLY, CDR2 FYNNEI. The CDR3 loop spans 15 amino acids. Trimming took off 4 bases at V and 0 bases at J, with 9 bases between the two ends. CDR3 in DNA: TGTGCCAGCAGTGTCGGCCATACGAACACCGGGGAGCTGTTTTTT. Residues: CASSVGHTNTGELFF.

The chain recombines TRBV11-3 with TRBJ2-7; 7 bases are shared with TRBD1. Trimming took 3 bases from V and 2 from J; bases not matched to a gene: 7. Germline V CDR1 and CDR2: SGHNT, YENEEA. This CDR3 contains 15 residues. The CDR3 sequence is CASSFQDRRAYEQYF. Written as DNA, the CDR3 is TGTGCCAGCAGCTTCCAGGACAGGCGCGCCTACGAGCAGTACTTC. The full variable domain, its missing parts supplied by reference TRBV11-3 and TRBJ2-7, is EAGVVQSPRYKIIEKKQPVAFWCNPISGHNTLYWYLQNLGQGPELLIRYENEEAVDDSQLPKDRFSAERLKGVDSTLKIQPAELGDSAVYLCASSFQDRRAYEQYFGPGTRLTVT.

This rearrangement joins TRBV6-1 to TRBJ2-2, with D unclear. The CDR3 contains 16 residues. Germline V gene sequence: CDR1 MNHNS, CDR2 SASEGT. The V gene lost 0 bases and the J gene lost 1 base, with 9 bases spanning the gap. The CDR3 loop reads CASSEALGLNTGELFF. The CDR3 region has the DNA TGTGCCAGCAGTGAAGCGCTGGGGTTGAACACCGGGGAGCTGTTTTTT.

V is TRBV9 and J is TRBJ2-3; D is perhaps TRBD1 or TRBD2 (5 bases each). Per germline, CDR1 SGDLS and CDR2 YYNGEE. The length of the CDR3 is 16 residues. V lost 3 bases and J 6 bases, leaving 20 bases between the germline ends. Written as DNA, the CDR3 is TGTGCCAGCAGCGCTAGCCAGGGACCGACGCTGGATACGCAGTATTTT. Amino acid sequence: CASSASQGPTLDTQYF.

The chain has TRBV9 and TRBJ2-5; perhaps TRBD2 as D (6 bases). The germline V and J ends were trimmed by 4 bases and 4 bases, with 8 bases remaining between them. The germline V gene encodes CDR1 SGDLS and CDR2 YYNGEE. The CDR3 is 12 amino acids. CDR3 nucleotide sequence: TGTGCCAGCAGCCGGGGAGGAGAGACCCAGTACTTC. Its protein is CASSRGGETQYF.

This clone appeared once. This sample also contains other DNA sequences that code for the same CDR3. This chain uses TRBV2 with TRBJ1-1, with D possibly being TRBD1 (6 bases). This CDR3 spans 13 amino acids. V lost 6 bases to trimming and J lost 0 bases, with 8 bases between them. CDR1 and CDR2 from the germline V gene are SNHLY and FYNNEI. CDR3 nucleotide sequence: TGTGCCAGCAGAGGACAGATGAACACTGAAGCTTTCTTT. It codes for CASRGQMNTEAFF.

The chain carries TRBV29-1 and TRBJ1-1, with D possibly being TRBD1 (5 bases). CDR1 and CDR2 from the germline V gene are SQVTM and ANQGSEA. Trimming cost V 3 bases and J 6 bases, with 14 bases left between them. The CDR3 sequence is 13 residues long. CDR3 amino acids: CSVEGRLNPEAFF. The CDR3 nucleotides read TGCAGCGTTGAGGGGCGACTCAATCCTGAAGCTTTCTTT.